Below, 20 T cell receptor beta chains from the same sample are listed, as sequenced in a study of blood T cell repertoires in COVID-19. Here immunoSEQ multiplex PCR was the method, and the copy in TCRdb shows in-frame clones only, minus some. The sample holds a few hundred thousand clones, roughly 91% seen once. The sequenced sample was peripheral blood. These receptor sequences come from a young man with acute or convalescent COVID-19.

V gene TRBV7-8 combines with J gene TRBJ2-2; 7 bases agree with TRBD1. This CDR3 contains 17 residues. J lost 0 bases, V lost 2 bases, and 6 bases had no gene match. Per germline, CDR1 SGHVS and CDR2 FQNEAQ. CDR3 coding DNA: TGTGCCAGCAGCTTATCCAGACAGGGAGCGAACACCGGGGAGCTGTTTTTT. Its protein product is CASSLSRQGANTGELFF.

V usage is TRBV19 and J usage is TRBJ2-2; D is possibly TRBD2 (5 bases). V lost 3 bases to trimming and J lost 5 bases, with 13 bases between them. The CDR3 totals 15 residues. The germline V gene has CDR1 LNHDA and CDR2 SQIVND (reference sequence). In DNA form, the CDR3 reads TGTGCCAGTAGTATTTGGACTGGCCAAACCGGGGAGCTGTTTTTT. It specifies CASSIWTGQTGELFF.

This sequence joins TRBV9 and TRBJ1-4, with TRBD1 matching over 8 bases. With V trimmed by 4 bases and J by 5 bases, 10 bases remained unmatched. CDR1 and CDR2 (germline): SGDLS, YYNGEE. This CDR3 is built from 16 residues. CDR3 sequence reads: CASSPGTGGVNEKLFF. DNA for the CDR3: TGTGCCAGCAGCCCAGGGACAGGAGGCGTCAATGAAAAACTGTTTTTT.

The CDR3 DNA sequence: TGTGCCAGCAGCCAAGGGACAGGGGCAGATACGCAGTATTTT. Its protein product is CASSQGTGADTQYF. The chain employs TRBV14 and TRBJ2-3, with 9 bases lining up with TRBD1. Looked up from germline, CDR1 is SGHDN and CDR2 is FVKESK. The CDR3 consists of 14 residues. After removal of 1 base from V and 4 bases from J, the junction contained 0 bases not matched to a gene.

V and J are TRBV3-1 (or the pseudogene TRBV3-2) and TRBJ2-1, with 11 bases aligning to TRBD2. This CDR3 contains 15 residues. V lost 2 bases and J lost 4; bases outside the gene matches: 1. The V gene's germline CDR1 is LGHDT and CDR2 YNNKEL (reference sequence). The CDR3 region is CASSQRLAGYNEQFF. CDR3 coding DNA: TGTGCCAGCAGCCAAAGACTAGCGGGATACAATGAGCAGTTCTTC.

The rearrangement links TRBV28 to TRBJ1-5, with D unresolved. This CDR3 region has 14 residues. The germline CDR1 and CDR2 sequences are MDHEN and SYDVKM. V lost 7 bases and J 2 bases, leaving 12 bases between the germline ends. The CDR3 sequence: CASKMDEGNQPQHF. The DNA for the CDR3 is TGTGCCAGCAAAATGGATGAGGGCAATCAGCCCCAGCATTTT.

The J gene is TRBJ2-3, the V gene TRBV10-1, with TRBD2 matching over 9 bases. The CDR3 loop spans 13 amino acids. CDR1 is WNHNN, CDR2 SYGVQD, per germline (reference sequence). V lost 5 bases and J lost 5; bases outside the gene matches: 2. The DNA of the CDR3 is TGCGCCAGCAGTTTACTAGCGGGAGATACGCAGTATTTT. It is translated as CASSLLAGDTQYF.

The CDR3 DNA reads as TGTGCCATCAGTAAAGGGGGCAATGAGCAGTTCTTC. Translated: CAISKGGNEQFF. The gene calls are TRBV10-3 and TRBJ2-1; tentative D call: TRBD1 (6 bases). Trimming pared 5 bases from V and 6 bases from J, leaving 8 bases between. This CDR3 region has 12 residues. Germline CDR1 reads ENHRY; CDR2 reads SYGVKD.

The V and J genes are TRBV5-1 and TRBJ2-5, with 8 bases that match TRBD2. V lost 1 base to trimming and J lost 1 base; unmatched junction nucleotides: 6. The CDR3 spans 16 residues. Germline CDR1 is SGHRS and CDR2 is YFSETQ. CDR3 sequence: CASSLWGTRAQETQYF. The CDR3 nucleotides read TGCGCCAGCAGCTTGTGGGGGACTAGAGCCCAAGAGACCCAGTACTTC. Full variable domain (missing parts from reference TRBV5-1 and TRBJ2-5): KAGVTQTPRYLIKTRGQQVTLSCSPISGHRSVSWYQQTPGQGLQFLFEYFSETQRNKGNFPGRFSGRQFSNSRSEMNVSTLELGDSALYLCASSLWGTRAQETQYFGPGTRLLVL.

This clone showed up just once. V gene TRBV7-2 combines with J gene TRBJ2-5; possible D gene TRBD1, 5 bases. Germline values: CDR1 SGHTA, CDR2 FQGNSA. The V end was cut by 4 bases, the J end by 5 bases, with 14 bases between. The CDR3 sequence is 14 residues long. For the CDR3, the DNA is TGTGCCAGCAGCTCGTCCCCAGGGTCGGAGACCCAGTACTTC. The encoded protein is CASSSSPGSETQYF.

The chain recombines TRBV7-9 with TRBJ1-2; TRBD1 might be the D (5 bases). Deletions cut 1 base from V and 14 bases from J, with 14 bases between. The CDR3 consists of 12 residues. The V gene's germline CDR1 is SEHNR and CDR2 FQNEAQ (reference sequence). The CDR3 DNA follows: TGTGCCAGCAGCTTAGGGACATGGGGTAGTACCTTC. Translating it yields CASSLGTWGSTF.

The V call is TRBV7-6, the J call TRBJ2-3; D is unresolved. This CDR3 has 15 amino acids. Trimming took 2 bases from V and 1 from J, leaving 10 bases between them. Germline V gene lookup returns CDR1 SGHVS and CDR2 FNYEAQ. The CDR3 is CASSLRSERTDTQYF. CDR3 sequence (DNA): TGTGCCAGCAGCTTAAGGAGCGAACGCACAGATACGCAGTATTTT.

This chain uses TRBV7-9 with TRBJ2-1; D possibly corresponds to TRBD1 (5 bases). The V gene lost 5 bases and the J gene lost 1 base, with 12 bases spanning the gap. The CDR3 extends over 15 amino acids. The germline CDR1 and CDR2 sequences are SEHNR and FQNEAQ (reference sequence). The CDR3 sequence is CASSQGVRSYNEQFF. The CDR3, as DNA: TGTGCCAGCAGCCAGGGCGTCCGTTCCTACAATGAGCAGTTCTTC.

The chain couples TRBV27 to TRBJ1-1; D call uncertain. Germline CDR1 and CDR2: MNHEY and SMNVEV (reference sequence). The V and J ends lost 8 bases and 2 bases respectively, with 3 bases between them. The CDR3 sequence is 10 residues long. CDR3 loop: CASGNTEAFF. For the CDR3, the DNA is TGTGCCAGCGGCAACACTGAAGCTTTCTTT.

The genes are TRBV14 and TRBJ2-5; 8 nucleotides line up with TRBD2. V was pared by 4 bases and J by 5 bases, with 3 bases of the junction left unmatched. The CDR3 is 13 residues long. Germline assignment: CDR1 SGHDN and CDR2 FVKESK. This chain's CDR3 is CASSRRLAETQYF. CDR3 DNA: TGTGCCAGCAGCCGAAGACTAGCGGAGACCCAGTACTTC.

The rearrangement links TRBV28 to TRBJ2-7; TRBD2 aligns across 14 bases. The germline V gene encodes CDR1 MDHEN and CDR2 SYDVKM. With 5 bases clipped from V and 5 bases from J, the junction kept 8 bases outside the gene matches. The CDR3 consists of 16 residues. CDR3 sequence reads: CASSPRTSGRPHEQYF. DNA for the CDR3: TGTGCCAGCAGTCCGCGGACTAGCGGGAGGCCTCACGAGCAGTACTTC.

CDR3 DNA: TGTGCCAGCAGCGTAGGGGCCGCCGGGGTGCAAGAGACCCAGTACTTC. It codes for CASSVGAAGVQETQYF. The gene calls are TRBV9 and TRBJ2-5; a weak D match, TRBD2 (5 bases). The V end lost 0 bases, the J end lost 2 bases, and 14 bases lay between the germline ends. CDR3 length: 16 residues. CDR1 is SGDLS, CDR2 YYNGEE, per germline.

The chain uses TRBV19 and TRBJ1-5; D is unresolved. V shed 5 bases and J shed 1 base, with 12 bases lying between them. This CDR3 has 15 amino acids. CDR1 and CDR2 (germline): LNHDA, SQIVND (reference sequence). The CDR3, as DNA: TGTGCCAGTAGTGTTGGACGGGGAAGCAATCAGCCCCAGCATTTT. Protein product: CASSVGRGSNQPQHF.

The V gene is TRBV4-2, the J gene TRBJ2-2; 12 bases map to TRBD2. Losses at the gene ends were 0 bases for V and 1 base for J; bases not matched to a gene: 12. This CDR3 comprises 21 residues. Germline V gene lookup returns CDR1 LGHNA and CDR2 YNFKEQ. CDR3 sequence: CASSQDFVRLAGDLNTGELFF. The CDR3 coding sequence is TGTGCCAGCAGCCAAGATTTTGTTCGACTAGCGGGGGATCTGAACACCGGGGAGCTGTTTTTT.

This chain joins TRBV7-9 and TRBJ1-5; unclear D gene. The CDR3 length is 15 residues. Trimming cost V 1 base and J 7 bases, with 14 bases left between them. Germline V lookup: CDR1 SEHNR, CDR2 FQNEAQ (reference sequence). The CDR3 here is CASSLEGEGLQPQHF. DNA of the CDR3: TGTGCCAGCAGCTTAGAGGGAGAGGGTTTGCAGCCCCAGCATTTT.